This T cell receptor beta chain appears in the sequencing data of a study of CD8 T cells in Susac syndrome. Study in general: Patients with Susac syndrome were, at the time of blood collection, therapy-naive, maintained on corticosteroids, or maintained on intravenous immunoglobulin alone.

The CDR3 sequence is 16 residues long. V lost 2 bases to trimming and J lost 6 bases, with 14 bases between them. Germline V gene lookup returns CDR1 SNHLY and CDR2 FYNNEI. Random hexamers were used to reverse transcribe an amount of about 0.5 to 1 ug RNA. The amplification used immunoSEQ multiplex PCR on TCR beta CDR3; it spanned 54 Vbeta and 13 Jbeta. MiXCR, applied by TCRdb to the immunoSEQ multiplex PCR reads, yields one record per CDR3 protein. The repertoire consists of 100,000 to 150,000 distinct CDR3 sequences, with about 93% occurring once and the leading ten covering less than 0.25%. The sequenced target, TCR beta, came from blood CD8+ and CD4+ T cells.

The sequenced material came from CD8+ T cells from PBMCs. The clonotype originates from a human donor with Susac syndrome. The gene calls are TRBV2 and TRBJ1-6; D uncertain. The CDR3 sequence: CASSEYIGRSNSPLHF. The CDR3 nucleotides are TGTGCCAGCAGTGAATATATAGGACGGAGTAATTCACCCCTCCACTTT.